This T cell receptor beta chain emerged from a study of T cell responses to AZD1222 COVID-19 vaccine. Study overall: Second-dose recipients at about 4 or about 12 weeks were treated as one pooled group. General observations from the study: Elevations in Spike-specific TCR breadth and depth followed administration of two AZD1222 doses.

With 0 bases clipped from V and 6 bases from J, the junction kept 5 bases outside the gene matches. This CDR3 is 15 amino acids long. The V gene's germline CDR1 is SGHRS and CDR2 YFSETQ. A remark on this clone: Antigen: not known.

Clones were read by immunoSEQ multiplex PCR, and TCRdb kept only the in-frame ones, dropping some. The sample lists approximately 110,000 clones, 90% to 95% occurring once. The rearrangement uses TRBV5-1 and TRBJ2-1, with 8 nucleotides matching TRBD2. The source material was peripheral blood, sampled on day 0 of AZD1222 vaccination. This receptor was taken from an adult in good health. The CDR3 sequence is CASSLGAGGANEQFF. CDR3 sequence (DNA): TGCGCCAGCAGCTTGGGGGCCGGGGGGGCCAATGAGCAGTTCTTC.